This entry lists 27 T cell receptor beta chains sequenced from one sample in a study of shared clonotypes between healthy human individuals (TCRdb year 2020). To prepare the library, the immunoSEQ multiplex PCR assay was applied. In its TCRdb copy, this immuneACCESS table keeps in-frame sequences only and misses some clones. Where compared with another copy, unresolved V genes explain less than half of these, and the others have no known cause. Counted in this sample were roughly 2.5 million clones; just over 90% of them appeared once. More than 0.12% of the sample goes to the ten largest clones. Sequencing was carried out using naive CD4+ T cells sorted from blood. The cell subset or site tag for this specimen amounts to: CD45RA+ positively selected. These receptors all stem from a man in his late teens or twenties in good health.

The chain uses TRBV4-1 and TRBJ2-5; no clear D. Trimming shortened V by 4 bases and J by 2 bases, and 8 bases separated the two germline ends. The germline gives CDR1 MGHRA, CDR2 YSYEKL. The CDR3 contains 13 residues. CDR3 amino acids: CASSLEAQETQYF. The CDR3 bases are TGCGCCAGCAGCCTCGAAGCACAAGAGACCCAGTACTTC.

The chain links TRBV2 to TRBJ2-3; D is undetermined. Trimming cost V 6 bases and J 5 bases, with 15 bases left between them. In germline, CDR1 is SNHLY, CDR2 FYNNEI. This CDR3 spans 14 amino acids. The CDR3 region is CASRVYQTGDTQYF. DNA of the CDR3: TGTGCCAGCAGGGTATATCAGACCGGAGATACGCAGTATTTT.

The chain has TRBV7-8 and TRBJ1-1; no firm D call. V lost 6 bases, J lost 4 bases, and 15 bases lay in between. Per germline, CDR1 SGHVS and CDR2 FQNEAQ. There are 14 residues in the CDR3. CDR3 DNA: TGTGCCAGCAGACGAGACGGAGGGAGCACTGAAGCTTTCTTT. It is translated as CASRRDGGSTEAFF.

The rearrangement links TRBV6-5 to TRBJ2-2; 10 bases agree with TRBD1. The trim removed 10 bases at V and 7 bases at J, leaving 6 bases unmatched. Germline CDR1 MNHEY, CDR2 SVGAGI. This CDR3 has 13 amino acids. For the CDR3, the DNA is TGTGCCACCGGGACAGGGGATCACGGGGAGCTGTTTTTT. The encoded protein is CATGTGDHGELFF.

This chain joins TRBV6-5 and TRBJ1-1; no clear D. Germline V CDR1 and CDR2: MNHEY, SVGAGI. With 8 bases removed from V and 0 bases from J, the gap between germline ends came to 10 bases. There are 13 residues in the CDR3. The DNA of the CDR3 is TGTGCCAGCGCGGTTCTATTGAACACTGAAGCTTTCTTT. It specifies CASAVLLNTEAFF.

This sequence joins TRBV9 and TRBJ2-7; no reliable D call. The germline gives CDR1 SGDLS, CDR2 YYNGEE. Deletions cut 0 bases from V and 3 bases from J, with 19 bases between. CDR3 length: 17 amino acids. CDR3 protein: CASSVAPSNDIGYEQYF. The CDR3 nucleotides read TGTGCCAGCAGCGTAGCTCCTTCAAACGACATTGGCTACGAGCAGTACTTC.

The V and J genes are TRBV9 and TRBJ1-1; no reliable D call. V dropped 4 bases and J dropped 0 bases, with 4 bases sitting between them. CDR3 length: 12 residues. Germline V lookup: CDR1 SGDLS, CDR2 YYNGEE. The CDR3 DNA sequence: TGTGCCAGCAGCCGAGTGAACACTGAAGCTTTCTTT. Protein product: CASSRVNTEAFF.

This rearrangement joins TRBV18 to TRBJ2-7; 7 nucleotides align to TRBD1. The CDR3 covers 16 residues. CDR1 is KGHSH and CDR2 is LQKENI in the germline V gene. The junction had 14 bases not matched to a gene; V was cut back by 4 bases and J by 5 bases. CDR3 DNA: TGTGCCAGCTCACGACGGGACAGTGTAAACGACAACGAGCAGTACTTC. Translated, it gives CASSRRDSVNDNEQYF.

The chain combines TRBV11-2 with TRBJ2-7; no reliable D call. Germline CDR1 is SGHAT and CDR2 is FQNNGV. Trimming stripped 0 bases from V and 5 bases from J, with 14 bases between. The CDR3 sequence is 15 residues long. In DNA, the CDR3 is TGTGCCAGCAGCTTAGAAGGCTACCCGACCCACGAGCAGTACTTC. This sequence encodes CASSLEGYPTHEQYF.

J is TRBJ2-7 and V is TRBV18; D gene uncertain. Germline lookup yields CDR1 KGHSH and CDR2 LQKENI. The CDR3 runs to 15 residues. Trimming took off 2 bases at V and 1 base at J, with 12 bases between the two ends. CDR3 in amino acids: CASSPFTVGSYEQYF. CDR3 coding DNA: TGTGCCAGCTCACCATTTACAGTCGGGTCCTACGAGCAGTACTTC.

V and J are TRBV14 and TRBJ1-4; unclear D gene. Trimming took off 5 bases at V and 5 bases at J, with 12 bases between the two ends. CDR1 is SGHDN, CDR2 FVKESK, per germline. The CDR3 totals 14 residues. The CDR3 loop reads CASSFGRKNEKLFF. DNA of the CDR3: TGTGCCAGCAGCTTCGGCAGGAAGAATGAAAAACTGTTTTTT.

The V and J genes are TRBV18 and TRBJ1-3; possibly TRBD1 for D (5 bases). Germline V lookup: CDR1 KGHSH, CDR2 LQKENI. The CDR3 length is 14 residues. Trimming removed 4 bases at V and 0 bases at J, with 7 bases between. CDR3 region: CASSLQGSGNTIYF. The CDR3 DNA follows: TGTGCCAGCTCACTCCAGGGCTCTGGAAACACCATATATTTT.

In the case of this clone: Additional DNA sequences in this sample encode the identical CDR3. The CDR3 loop is CASSLEVVNEQFF. The CDR3 nucleotides read TGTGCCAGCAGCTTAGAAGTGGTCAATGAGCAGTTCTTC. The chain employs TRBV7-2 and TRBJ2-1; D is unclear. The CDR3 is made up of 13 amino acids. CDR1 is SGHTA, CDR2 FQGNSA, per germline. V lost 1 base and J lost 6, with 7 bases in between.

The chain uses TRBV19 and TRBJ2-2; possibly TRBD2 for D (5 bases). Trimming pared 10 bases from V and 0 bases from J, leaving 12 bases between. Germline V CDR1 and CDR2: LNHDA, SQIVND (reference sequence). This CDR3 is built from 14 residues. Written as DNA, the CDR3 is TGTGCCACTAAAGGGAGCACGAACACCGGGGAGCTGTTTTTT. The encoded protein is CATKGSTNTGELFF. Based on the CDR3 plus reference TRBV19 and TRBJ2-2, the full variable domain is DGGITQSPKYLFRKEGQNVTLSCEQNLNHDAMYWYRQDPGQGLRLIYYSQIVNDFQKGDIAEGYSVSREKKESFPLTVTSAQKNPTAFYLCATKGSTNTGELFFGEGSRLTVL.

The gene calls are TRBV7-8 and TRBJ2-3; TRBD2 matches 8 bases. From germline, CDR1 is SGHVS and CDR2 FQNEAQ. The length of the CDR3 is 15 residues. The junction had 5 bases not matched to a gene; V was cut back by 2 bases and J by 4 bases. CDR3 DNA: TGTGCCAGCAGCTTAAGCGGGGGTTTCTCAGATACGCAGTATTTT. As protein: CASSLSGGFSDTQYF.

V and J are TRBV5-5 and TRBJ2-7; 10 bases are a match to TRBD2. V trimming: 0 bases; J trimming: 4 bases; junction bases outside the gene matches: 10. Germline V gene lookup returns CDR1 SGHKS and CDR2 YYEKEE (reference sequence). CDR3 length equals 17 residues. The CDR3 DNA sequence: TGTGCCAGCAGCTTGGGAGGACAGGGACTAGCGATGTACGAGCAGTACTTC. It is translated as CASSLGGQGLAMYEQYF.

The CDR3 sequence is CASSELASGRPYEQYF. The CDR3, as DNA: TGTGCCAGCAGTGAATTGGCTAGCGGGAGGCCCTACGAGCAGTACTTC. The chain uses TRBV6-1 and TRBJ2-7; 11 nucleotides line up with TRBD2. This CDR3 region has 16 residues. CDR1 and CDR2 from the germline V gene are MNHNS and SASEGT. The junction had 5 bases not matched to a gene; V was cut back by 2 bases and J by 2 bases.

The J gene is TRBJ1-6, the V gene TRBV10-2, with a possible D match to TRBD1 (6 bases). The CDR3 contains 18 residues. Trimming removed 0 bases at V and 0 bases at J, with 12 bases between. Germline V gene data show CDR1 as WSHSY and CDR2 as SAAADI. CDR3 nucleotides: TGCGCCAGCAGTGAGTCGCCTACAGGGAGCTCCTATAATTCACCCCTCCACTTT. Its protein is CASSESPTGSSYNSPLHF.

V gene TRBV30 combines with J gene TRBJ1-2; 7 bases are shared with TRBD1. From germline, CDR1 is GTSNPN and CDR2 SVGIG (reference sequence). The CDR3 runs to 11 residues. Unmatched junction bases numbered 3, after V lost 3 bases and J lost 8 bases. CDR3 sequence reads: CAWRGTVGYTF. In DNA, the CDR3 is TGTGCCTGGAGGGGGACAGTAGGCTACACCTTC.

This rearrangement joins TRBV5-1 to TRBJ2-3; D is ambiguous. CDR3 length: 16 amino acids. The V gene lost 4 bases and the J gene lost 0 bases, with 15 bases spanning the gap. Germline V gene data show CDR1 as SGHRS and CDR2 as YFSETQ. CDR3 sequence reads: CASSTGDTISTDTQYF. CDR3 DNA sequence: TGCGCCAGCAGCACGGGCGATACCATTAGCACAGATACGCAGTATTTT.

This chain's CDR3 is CAWSGRGVEKLFF. The CDR3 DNA is TGTGCCTGGAGTGGCAGGGGCGTTGAAAAACTGTTTTTT. V and J are TRBV30 and TRBJ1-4; maybe TRBD1 (6 bases). There are 13 residues in the CDR3. Between the trimmed V and J ends, which lost 1 base and 7 bases, there was a span of 10 bases. Germline V gene sequence: CDR1 GTSNPN, CDR2 SVGIG (reference sequence).

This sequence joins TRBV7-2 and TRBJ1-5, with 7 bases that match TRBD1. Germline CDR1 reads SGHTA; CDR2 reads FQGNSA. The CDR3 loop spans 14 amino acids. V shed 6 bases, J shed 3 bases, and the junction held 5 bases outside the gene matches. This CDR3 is CASRQTGSNQPQHF. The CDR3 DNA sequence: TGTGCCAGCAGACAGACAGGGTCCAATCAGCCCCAGCATTTT.

Here the CDR3 reads CASSLEGGRTRDHEQFF. CDR3 bases: TGCGCCAGCAGCTTGGAAGGCGGCAGGACTCGCGATCATGAGCAGTTCTTC. The chain employs TRBV5-1 and TRBJ2-1; a weak D match, TRBD2 (5 bases). Trimming shortened V by 0 bases and J by 8 bases, and 21 bases separated the two germline ends. This CDR3 is built from 17 residues. Germline V gene data show CDR1 as SGHRS and CDR2 as YFSETQ.

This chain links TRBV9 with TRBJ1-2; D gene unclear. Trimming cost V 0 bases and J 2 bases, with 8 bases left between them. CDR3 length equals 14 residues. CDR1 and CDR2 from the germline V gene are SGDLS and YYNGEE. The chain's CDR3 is CASSVGVRNYGYTF. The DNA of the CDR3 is TGTGCCAGCAGCGTAGGTGTAAGGAACTATGGCTACACCTTC.

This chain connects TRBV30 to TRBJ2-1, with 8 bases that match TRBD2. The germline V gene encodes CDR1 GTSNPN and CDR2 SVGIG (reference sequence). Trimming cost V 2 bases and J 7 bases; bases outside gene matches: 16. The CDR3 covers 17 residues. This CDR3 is CAWSLRTGPAGVNEQFF. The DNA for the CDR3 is TGTGCCTGGAGTCTCCGAACAGGGCCAGCGGGAGTGAATGAGCAGTTCTTC.

This CDR3 reads CASGDAYGYTF. The CDR3 bases are TGTGCCAGTGGGGACGCCTATGGCTACACCTTC. The chain employs TRBV6-5 and TRBJ1-2; a possible D gene is TRBD1 (5 bases). The length of the CDR3 is 11 residues. With 9 bases removed from V and 4 bases from J, the gap between germline ends came to 9 bases. Germline V CDR1 and CDR2: MNHEY, SVGAGI.

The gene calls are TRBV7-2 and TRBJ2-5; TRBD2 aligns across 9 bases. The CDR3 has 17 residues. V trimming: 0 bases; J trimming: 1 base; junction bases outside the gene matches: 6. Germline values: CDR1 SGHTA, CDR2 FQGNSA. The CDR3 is CASSLAPSGTLQETQYF. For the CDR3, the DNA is TGTGCCAGCAGCTTAGCCCCTAGCGGGACCCTCCAAGAGACCCAGTACTTC.